A selection of T cell receptor beta chains follows, all from one sample in a study of shared clonotypes between healthy human individuals. Profiling relied on immunoSEQ multiplex PCR, and the TCRdb table lists in-frame clones only, not all of them. Of 950,000 to 1,100,000 clones in the sample, roughly 75% were seen once. The sample taken for sequencing was memory CD4+ T cells sorted from blood. Receptors originate from a man aged 18 to 29 in good health. Each CDR3 is given with its conserved first and last residue. A D gene is named only where the DNA matches it firmly. Size is omitted from some rows. Given values are once, few, many or a class for expanded clones.

TRBJ2-5	.	TRBV5-1	.	CASSPGRSQETQYF	TGCGCCAGCAGCCCAGGACGGTCACAAGAGACCCAGTACTTC
TRBJ2-7	.	TRBV6-5	.	CASSSGMAPQQYF	TGTGCCAGCAGCTCGGGTATGGCCCCGCAGCAGTACTTC
TRBJ2-6	TRBD1	TRBV27	few	CASRPGGAGANVLTF	TGTGCCAGCAGACCAGGGGGCGCTGGGGCCAACGTCCTGACTTTC
TRBJ2-7	TRBD1	TRBV5-1	.	CASSLRTGEQYF	TGCGCCAGCAGCCTGCGGACAGGCGAGCAGTACTTC
TRBJ1-3	.	TRBV19	.	CASSIRGNTIYF	TGTGCCAGTAGTATTCGGGGAAACACCATATATTTT
TRBJ1-3	.	TRBV5-4	.	CASSSDGAGTIYF	TGTGCCAGCAGCTCCGACGGGGCGGGCACCATATATTTT
TRBJ2-7	TRBD1	TRBV18	.	CASSPGTGGREQYF	TGTGCCAGCTCACCGGGGACAGGGGGGCGCGAGCAGTACTTC
TRBJ2-2	.	TRBV7-9	many	CASDREGRARELFF	TGTGCCAGCGACAGGGAGGGGAGGGCCCGGGAGCTGTTTTTT
TRBJ2-1	TRBD1	TRBV25-1	.	CASSSKRGQGAIFNEQFF	TGTGCCAGCAGTAGCAAACGGGGACAGGGGGCTATTTTTAATGAGCAGTTCTTC
TRBJ2-7	.	TRBV7-9	.	CASSSDYYEQYF	TGTGCCAGCAGCTCGGACTACTACGAGCAGTACTTC
TRBJ2-1	TRBD2	TRBV7-8	.	CASSLTWGLAAYNEQFF	TGTGCCAGCAGCCTCACATGGGGACTAGCGGCCTACAATGAGCAGTTCTTC
TRBJ1-1	TRBD1	TRBV18	.	CASSPSQGERTEAFF	TGTGCCAGCTCACCAAGTCAGGGGGAAAGGACTGAAGCTTTCTTT
TRBJ2-5	TRBD1	TRBV5-6	few	CASSGDRQETQYF	TGTGCCAGCAGCGGGGACAGACAAGAGACCCAGTACTTC
TRBJ2-3	.	TRBV19	many	CASGQTTDTQYF	TGTGCCAGTGGACAGACCACAGATACGCAGTATTTT
TRBJ2-7	TRBD1	TRBV11-2	.	CASSLGGQGYEQYF	TGTGCCAGCAGCTTAGGGGGACAGGGCTACGAGCAGTACTTC
TRBJ1-1	.	TRBV28	many	CASTVGGAGVTEAFF	TGTGCCAGCACCGTGGGGGGGGCAGGGGTGACTGAAGCTTTCTTT
TRBJ2-3	.	TRBV11-2	.	CASSLSRPFTQYF	TGTGCCAGCAGCTTGTCCAGGCCATTTACGCAGTATTTT
TRBJ1-2	.	TRBV7-9	.	CASSPNNYGYTF	TGTGCCAGCAGTCCAAATAACTATGGCTACACCTTC
TRBJ2-2	.	TRBV27	few	CASGGELFF	TGTGCCTCCGGGGGGGAGCTGTTTTTT
TRBJ1-2	TRBD1	TRBV4-1	.	CASSQDPTGAYGYTF	TGCGCCAGCAGCCAGGATCCCACAGGGGCTTACGGCTACACCTTC
TRBJ2-3	.	TRBV2	once	CASSPYADTQYF	TGTGCCAGTTCCCCTTACGCGGATACGCAGTATTTT
TRBJ2-5	.	TRBV5-4	.	CASSLFAQIKETQYF	TGTGCCAGCAGCTTGTTCGCTCAGATTAAAGAGACCCAGTACTTC
TRBJ2-5	TRBD2	TRBV5-1	.	CASGEQETQYF	TGCGCGAGCGGGGAGCAAGAGACCCAGTACTTC
TRBJ2-7	TRBD2	TRBV2	.	CASRLGLANDEQYF	TGTGCCAGCAGGTTGGGACTAGCGAACGACGAGCAGTACTTC
TRBJ1-5	.	TRBV19	few	CASRGTNQPQHF	TGTGCCAGTAGAGGGACGAATCAGCCCCAGCATTTT
TRBJ1-5	TRBD1	TRBV30	.	CAWRSSGTGNQPQHF	TGTGCCTGGAGATCCTCCGGGACAGGGAATCAGCCCCAGCATTTT
TRBJ1-4	.	TRBV2	few	CASSEMSKLFF	TGTGCCAGCAGTGAAATGTCAAAACTGTTTTTT
TRBJ1-2	.	TRBV30	few	CAWRQNAGYGYTF	TGTGCCTGGAGACAAAACGCCGGTTATGGCTACACCTTC
TRBJ2-3	.	TRBV14	once	CASSQARTQYF	TGTGCCAGCAGCCAAGCACGGACGCAGTATTTT
TRBJ1-5	TRBD1	TRBV6-5	.	CASSLDRGINQPQHF	TGTGCCAGCAGCCTCGACAGGGGCATTAATCAGCCCCAGCATTTT
TRBJ2-2	.	TRBV6-1	few	CASSYTGSTGELFF	TGTGCCAGCAGTTATACGGGCTCCACCGGGGAGCTGTTTTTT
TRBJ2-7	.	TRBV6-1	.	CASSPDLARSYEQYF	TGTGCCAGCAGTCCCGATCTAGCCCGCTCCTACGAGCAGTACTTC
TRBJ1-1	.	TRBV7-2	.	CASSLQAGDTEAFF	TGTGCCAGCAGCTTACAGGCGGGGGACACTGAAGCTTTCTTT
TRBJ1-5	.	TRBV6-1	.	CASVFGGINQPQHF	TGTGCCAGCGTGTTCGGAGGGATCAATCAGCCCCAGCATTTT
TRBJ1-6	TRBD1	TRBV19	.	CASSEGTGKGSPLHF	TGTGCCAGTAGTGAAGGGACAGGAAAAGGATCACCCCTCCACTTT
TRBJ1-3	.	TRBV7-6	.	CARRYSSSGNTIYF	TGTGCCAGACGATATTCCAGCTCTGGAAACACCATATATTTT
TRBJ2-7	.	TRBV18	.	CASSPSTYEQYF	TGTGCCAGCTCACCATCAACCTACGAGCAGTACTTC
TRBJ2-7	TRBD1	TRBV4-1	.	CASSPDRGEQYF	TGCGCCAGCAGCCCCGACAGGGGCGAGCAGTACTTC
TRBJ2-7	.	TRBV7-2	.	CASSHSVGAGTPYEQYF	TGTGCCAGCAGCCACAGTGTTGGGGCGGGAACCCCCTACGAGCAGTACTTC
TRBJ2-2	.	TRBV18	.	CASSPREDLTGELFF	TGTGCCAGCTCACCGAGGGAGGACCTCACCGGGGAGCTGTTTTTT
TRBJ1-2	.	TRBV28	.	CASSVVIDNYGYTF	TGTGCCAGCAGTGTCGTTATAGATAACTATGGCTACACCTTC
TRBJ2-1	.	TRBV5-5	.	CASSPNSGLYNEQFF	TGTGCCAGCAGCCCTAATAGCGGCTTATACAATGAGCAGTTCTTC
TRBJ2-1	TRBD2	TRBV27	.	CASSLGLAFYNEQFF	TGTGCCAGCAGTTTGGGACTAGCGTTCTACAATGAGCAGTTCTTC
TRBJ2-1	TRBD2	TRBV5-1	.	CASSLGEGHYNEQFF	TGCGCCAGCAGCTTGGGGGAGGGTCACTACAATGAGCAGTTCTTC
TRBJ2-3	TRBD2	TRBV5-4	.	CASSPRLAGADTQYF	TGCGCCAGCAGCCCACGACTAGCGGGAGCTGATACGCAGTATTTT
TRBJ2-5	.	TRBV7-9	.	CASSLAQKETQYF	TGTGCCAGCAGCTTAGCACAGAAAGAGACCCAGTACTTC
TRBJ2-7	.	TRBV5-1	.	CASSPRLVSEQYF	TGCGCCAGCAGCCCTCGACTAGTCTCCGAGCAGTACTTC
TRBJ1-2	.	TRBV7-9	.	CASSLRQGDGYTF	TGTGCCAGCAGCTTACGGCAGGGCGATGGCTACACCTTC
TRBJ2-2	.	TRBV7-2	.	CASRRDSTGELFF	TGTGCCAGCAGACGAGACAGCACCGGGGAGCTGTTTTTT
TRBJ2-1	TRBD1	TRBV27	.	CASRGGQGSYNEQFF	TGTGCCAGCAGGGGTGGACAGGGTTCATACAATGAGCAGTTCTTC
TRBJ2-5	TRBD2	TRBV6-6	few	CASHTGGGTQYF	TGTGCCAGCCATACGGGGGGAGGGACCCAGTACTTC
TRBJ2-1	TRBD2	TRBV10-3	.	CAISDGLVEEQFF	TGTGCCATCAGTGACGGACTAGTAGAGGAGCAGTTCTTC
TRBJ2-7	TRBD1	TRBV28	.	CASSLGGQGNEQYF	TGTGCCAGCAGTTTAGGAGGACAGGGGAACGAGCAGTACTTC
TRBJ2-3	.	TRBV7-8	.	CASSLRRGPTDTQYF	TGTGCCAGCAGCTTGAGGAGGGGGCCAACGGATACGCAGTATTTT